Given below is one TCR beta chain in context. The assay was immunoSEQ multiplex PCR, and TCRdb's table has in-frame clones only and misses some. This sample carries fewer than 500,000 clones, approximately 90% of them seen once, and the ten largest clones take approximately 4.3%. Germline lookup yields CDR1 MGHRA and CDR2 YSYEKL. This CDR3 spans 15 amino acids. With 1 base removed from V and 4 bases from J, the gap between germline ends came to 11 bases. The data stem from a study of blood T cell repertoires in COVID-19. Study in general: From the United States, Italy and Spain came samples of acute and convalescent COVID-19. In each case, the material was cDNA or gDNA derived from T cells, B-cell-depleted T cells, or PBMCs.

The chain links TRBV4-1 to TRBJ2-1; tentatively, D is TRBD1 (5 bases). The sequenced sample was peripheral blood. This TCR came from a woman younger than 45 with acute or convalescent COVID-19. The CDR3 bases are TGCGCCAGCAGCCAAGCAAGTCAGGGTTACAATGAGCAGTTCTTC. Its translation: CASSQASQGYNEQFF.